Described below is a single TCR beta chain sequence and its context. This receptor's antigen is unknown. No clone much larger than this one lies a single base away; base qualities are absent. The sample comes from a study of blood T cells in healthy people across ages (dated by TCRdb to 2015 to 2017). Some background on the complete study: In model experiments, template switching captured roughly one uniquely barcoded TCR beta cDNA molecule for every two T cells. Using the same blood draw, the study looked at two additional independent replicas of 1 million unique cDNA reads for two donors, one aged 18 to 29 and the other aged 80 or older. The study measured age-related changes in TCR beta repertoire diversity using deep sequencing normalized with unique cDNA molecular identifiers. The donors were divided into four age groups: young (average approximately 16 years), middle-aged (around 41), aged (around 67) and long-lived (roughly 82).

Donors were 40 or so systemically healthy Caucasian individuals from Russia aged roughly 6 to 90 years. Each donor gave 8 to 10 milliliters of peripheral blood, collected into EDTA-treated Vacutainer tubes. Ficoll-Paque density-gradient centrifugation was used to isolate PBMCs, with at least 6.5 million per sample. Trizol reagent was used to extract total RNA from PBMCs, with at least 5.5 micrograms per sample. Naive CD45RAhigh/CD27high T cell percentages were measured by flow cytometry on a PBMC aliquot from every donor. The library was made by 5' RACE. Sequencing instrument: Illumina HiSeq 2500. A second PCR of about 7 to 12 cycles was run with a J-beta primer mix and a sample-barcoded 5' primer. A template-switch 5' adaptor carrying 12 random nucleotides introduced a unique molecular identifier onto each TCR beta cDNA molecule. At least 2.5 million CDR3-containing paired-end reads were obtained from each sample. All of the RNA was converted into first-strand cDNA using the Mint cDNA synthesis kit, with a TRBC-specific oligonucleotide serving as the primer. All cDNA was treated with uracil-DNA glycosylase and then went through a first 18-cycle PCR with the universal primers M1SS and BC2_uni_R. The source study handled its data this way. Each sample was normalized by randomly selecting 1 million high-quality reads, each carrying a distinct molecular identifier. Instead of being binned into consensus sequences, reads with shared molecular identifiers were discarded. MiTCR, run with a Q25 quality threshold and the strictest error-elimination algorithm, handled CDR3 identification, clonotype clustering and error correction. A nonparametric unseen species model with Euler transformation was used to estimate lower-bound total TCR beta diversity. TCRdb reran the public reads through fastp at Q25 and MiXCR, keeping productive beta chains. When rows share a CDR3 protein, they turn into one entry using the most common DNA and genes. These V and J calls derive from TCRdb rather than the authors' analysis. The sample table lists just under 550,000 distinct CDR3 sequences, less than 25% of them with a count of one. The ten largest clones take up just under 9% of the sample.

What the work shows at the level of the full study, not this receptor alone: Observed TCR beta diversity correlated strongly with the percentage of naive T cells measured by flow cytometry. Estimates of total diversity based on one million sequenced T cells were regarded as lower bounds and as underestimates. Bulk unsorted PBMC profiling prevented conclusive comparison of naive and antigen-experienced compartments. As age increased, observed TCR beta diversity per million T cells dropped in a roughly linear way, and a significant reduction was already evident by age 40. Compared with the aged group, the long-lived group had more naive CD4+ T cells, fewer expanded clones and increased TCR diversity, a pattern suggesting age selection. Donor CMV infection status was unknown, potentially confounding age-related changes in expanded clonotypes.

CDR3 length: 12 amino acids, cysteine to phenylalanine. Solely the CDR3 DNA is kept, with 36 bases framed from the first base. Per the germline V gene, SQVTM is the CDR1 and ANQGSEA is the CDR2. Separately, the same data were catalogued under a study of T cells of mothers and their children. Per that second paper: The donors were nine systemically healthy Caucasian individuals, made up of three mothers and their six children. cDNA synthesis consumed the entire amount of extracted RNA, loaded at 1.5 ug RNA in each 15 ul reaction. In the second PCR, sample barcodes and 2-4 random nucleotides were introduced via the M1S primer. More than 8.5 million TCR beta CDR3 reads were obtained from each mother, and some 3 million reads were obtained from each child. In both related and unrelated pairs, thymic selection shapes the output of TCR recombination in a similar way, with inherited differences having only a minor effect. Related mother-child pairs always showed normalized repertoire overlap that was slightly higher than in unrelated mother-child pairs, though the difference was never significant. No persistent microchimeric T cell clones were detected, at a sensitivity of around 97 clones per million clonotypes. The study used deep NGS to compare TCR beta repertoires of mothers and children, seeking features distinguishing related mother-child pairs from unrelated individuals. Mothers averaged roughly 40 +/- 4 years of age and children averaged about 10 +/- 4 years. Libraries were sequenced on Illumina HiSeq 2000 with 100+100 nt paired-end reads after adapter ligation with NEBNext reagents. To prevent cross-contamination, the mother and child libraries were prepared a month apart and were sequenced in separate runs. For each donor, somewhere between about 450,000 and 2,200,000 distinct TCR beta clonotypes were identified. Naive TCR beta clonotypes were estimated from low-frequency clonotypes matched to each donor's FACS-determined naive share, without sorting.

This TCR was recovered from a boy aged 10-17 years in good health. The rearrangement combines TRBV29-1 with TRBJ2-5, with no confidently assigned D gene. The DNA matches TRBJ2-1 better at its end, which makes the J call doubtful. The sample consisted of blood. In nucleotides, the sequence is TGCAGCGTTGAAGACGAGAGAGAGGAGCAGTTCTTC. This gives the protein CSVEDEREEQFF.